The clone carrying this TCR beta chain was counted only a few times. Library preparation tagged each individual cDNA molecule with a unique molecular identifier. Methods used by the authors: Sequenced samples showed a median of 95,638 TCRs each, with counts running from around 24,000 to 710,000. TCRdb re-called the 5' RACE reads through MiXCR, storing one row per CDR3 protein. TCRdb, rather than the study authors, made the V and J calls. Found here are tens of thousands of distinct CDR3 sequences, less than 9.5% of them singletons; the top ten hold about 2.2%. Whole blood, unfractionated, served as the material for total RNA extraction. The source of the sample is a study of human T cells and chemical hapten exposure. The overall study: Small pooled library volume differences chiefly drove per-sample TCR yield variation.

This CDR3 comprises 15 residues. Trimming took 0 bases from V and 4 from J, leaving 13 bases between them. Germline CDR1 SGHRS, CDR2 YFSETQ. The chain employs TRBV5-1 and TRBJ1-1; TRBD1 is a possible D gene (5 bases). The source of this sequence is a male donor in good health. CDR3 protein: CASSLGFSGFTEAFF. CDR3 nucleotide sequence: TGCGCCAGCAGCTTGGGTTTCTCAGGGTTCACTGAAGCTTTCTTT.